These 30 T cell receptor beta chains were all obtained from the same sample, sequenced in a study of blood T cell repertoires in COVID-19. Sequencing used immunoSEQ multiplex PCR; TCRdb keeps in-frame clones, though not all of them. The sample lists 300,000 to 450,000 clones, roughly nine tenths occurring once. Sequencing was carried out using PBMCs or T cells enriched from blood (not recorded which). These receptors originate from a man younger than 35 who had recovered from COVID-19.

The J gene is TRBJ1-2, the V gene TRBV7-8; 8 positions agree with TRBD1. Unmatched junction bases numbered 12, after V lost 5 bases and J lost 7 bases. The CDR3 is 15 amino acids. The germline CDR1 and CDR2 sequences are SGHVS and FQNEAQ. CDR3 coding DNA: TGTGCCAGCAGCGGGGCAGGGGGCGCCGGAACTGGCTACACCTTC. The encoded protein is CASSGAGGAGTGYTF. Using reference TRBV7-8 and TRBJ1-2 for the parts outside the CDR3, the full variable domain is GAGVSQSPRYKVAKRGQDVALRCDPISGHVSLFWYQQALGQGPEFLTYFQNEAQLDKSGLPSDRFFAERPEGSVSTLKIQRTQQEDSAVYLCASSGAGGAGTGYTFGSGTRLTVV.

This clone was counted once. V and J are TRBV10-3 and TRBJ2-1; D gene ambiguous. Germline V lookup: CDR1 ENHRY, CDR2 SYGVKD. V was clipped by 3 bases and J by 1 base, with 10 bases between them. This CDR3 has 15 residues. Written as DNA, the CDR3 is TGTGCCATCAGTGATAGTAGCAGATCCTACAATGAGCAGTTCTTC. It yields the protein CAISDSSRSYNEQFF.

This sequence joins TRBV30 and TRBJ1-2; 8 bases are shared with TRBD1. CDR1 and CDR2 from the germline V gene are GTSNPN and SVGIG (reference sequence). The CDR3 runs to 15 residues. J lost 4 bases, V lost 4 bases, and 11 bases had no gene match. CDR3 DNA sequence: TGTGCCTGGACCCGTCCGGGACAGGTGGCCTATGGCTACACCTTC. Its protein is CAWTRPGQVAYGYTF. Supplemented by reference TRBV30 and TRBJ1-2, the full variable domain reads SQTIHQWPATLVQPVGSPLSLECTVEGTSNPNLYWYRQAAGRGLQLLFYSVGIGQISSEVPQNLSASRPQDRQFILSSKKLLLSDSGFYLCAWTRPGQVAYGYTFGSGTRLTVV.

This chain connects TRBV12-3 or TRBV12-4 to TRBJ1-2; 7 positions agree with TRBD1. J lost 4 bases, V lost 3 bases, and 2 bases had no gene match. This CDR3 contains 13 residues. The CDR3 coding sequence is TGTGCCAGCAGTTTCCGGGACAGCTATGGCTACACCTTC. It specifies CASSFRDSYGYTF.

V usage is TRBV20-1 and J usage is TRBJ2-4; possible D gene TRBD2, 6 bases. The V gene lost 4 bases and the J gene lost 0 bases, with 16 bases spanning the gap. There are 16 residues in the CDR3. The germline gives CDR1 DFQATT, CDR2 SNEGSKA (reference sequence). This CDR3 reads CSANDRDFKAKNIQYF. CDR3 coding DNA: TGCAGTGCTAATGACCGGGACTTCAAAGCCAAAAACATTCAGTACTTC.

The rearrangement links TRBV7-2 to TRBJ2-1, with D unclear. Trimming removed 4 bases from V and 4 bases from J, with 8 bases in between. The CDR3 totals 13 residues. The V gene's germline CDR1 is SGHTA and CDR2 FQGNSA. The CDR3 coding sequence is TGTGCCAGCAGCTCCTACAGATACAATGAGCAGTTCTTC. It specifies CASSSYRYNEQFF.

The genes are TRBV19 and TRBJ1-4; 8 nucleotides line up with TRBD1. Germline CDR1 LNHDA, CDR2 SQIVND (reference sequence). Losses at the gene ends were 3 bases for V and 6 bases for J; bases not matched to a gene: 6. The CDR3 covers 15 residues. The CDR3 loop reads CASSISGGYHEKLFF. The CDR3 bases are TGTGCCAGTAGTATTTCAGGGGGCTATCATGAAAAACTGTTTTTT.

This chain joins TRBV19 and TRBJ1-2; TRBD1 matches at 10 bases. Germline-derived CDR1 and CDR2 are LNHDA and SQIVND (reference sequence). CDR3 length: 13 residues. V trimming: 4 bases; J trimming: 8 bases; junction bases outside the gene matches: 4. As DNA, the CDR3 is TGTGCCAGTAGTACCCCGGGACAGGGGGGCTACACCTTC. This gives the protein CASSTPGQGGYTF.

This sequence joins TRBV9 and TRBJ2-2, with D hard to call. Trimming pared 0 bases from V and 0 bases from J, leaving 3 bases between. CDR3 length: 14 residues. CDR1 is SGDLS, CDR2 YYNGEE, per germline. CDR3 protein: CASSVAANTGELFF. The CDR3, as DNA: TGTGCCAGCAGCGTAGCAGCGAACACCGGGGAGCTGTTTTTT.

The chain joins TRBV18 to TRBJ2-6; D might be TRBD2 (5 bases). Per the germline V gene, CDR1 is KGHSH and CDR2 is LQKENI. The CDR3 loop spans 18 amino acids. V was cut by 5 bases and J by 0 bases, with 17 bases left in between. The CDR3 nucleotides read TGTGCCAGCTCAGAGGTGGCGTTTGGGAGCTCTGGGGCCAACGTCCTGACTTTC. Translated: CASSEVAFGSSGANVLTF.

The chain combines TRBV6-5 with TRBJ2-7, with TRBD1 matching 9 bases. The CDR3 runs 14 residues. The germline V gene encodes CDR1 MNHEY and CDR2 SVGAGI. The trim removed 7 bases at V and 4 bases at J, leaving 8 bases unmatched. The CDR3 DNA is TGTGCCAGCACGCCCGGGACAGGGCGTTACGAGCAGTACTTC. As protein: CASTPGTGRYEQYF.

This clone was observed once. J is TRBJ1-2 and V is TRBV9, with no clear D. V gave up 0 bases and J gave up 1 base, with 10 bases separating them. Germline CDR1 SGDLS, CDR2 YYNGEE. The CDR3 contains 15 residues. This CDR3 is CASSVAANSNYGYTF. For the CDR3, the DNA is TGTGCCAGCAGCGTAGCGGCTAACAGTAACTATGGCTACACCTTC.

This clone has just a few counts. The V and J genes are TRBV5-1 and TRBJ2-2; D is perhaps TRBD1 (6 bases). Germline V gene data show CDR1 as SGHRS and CDR2 as YFSETQ. V shed 0 bases and J shed 7 bases, with 19 bases lying between them. This CDR3 spans 17 amino acids. CDR3 in DNA: TGCGCCAGCAGCTTGGAGGCAAGGACAGCCATTCACGGGGAGCTGTTTTTT. This sequence encodes CASSLEARTAIHGELFF.

In its sample, this clone was seen a few times. The chain couples TRBV5-6 to TRBJ2-1; 10 nucleotides agree with TRBD1. The germline CDR1 and CDR2 sequences are SGHDT and YYEEEE. This CDR3 has 16 amino acids. Trimming removed 4 bases from V and 4 bases from J; junction bases left unmatched: 8. CDR3 protein: CASSDHGTGVYNEQFF. In DNA form, the CDR3 reads TGTGCCAGCAGCGATCACGGGACAGGGGTTTACAATGAGCAGTTCTTC. The complete variable domain, with remaining parts taken from reference TRBV5-6 and TRBJ2-1, reads DAGVTQSPTHLIKTRGQQVTLRCSPKSGHDTVSWYQQALGQGPQFIFQYYEEEERQRGNFPDRFSGHQFPNYSSELNVNALLLGDSALYLCASSDHGTGVYNEQFFGPGTRLTVL.

Only one count was recorded for this clone. The V and J genes are TRBV5-5 and TRBJ1-2; D remains ambiguous. V lost 4 bases to trimming and J lost 5 bases, with 15 bases between them. CDR1 SGHKS and CDR2 YYEKEE come from the germline V gene (reference sequence). This CDR3 has 14 residues. Written as DNA, the CDR3 is TGTGCCAGCAGCCTTGACCAACCGGGATATGGCTACACCTTC. Translated, it gives CASSLDQPGYGYTF.

The chain employs TRBV5-6 and TRBJ2-5; 8 nucleotides line up with TRBD2. The junction had 4 bases not matched to a gene; V was cut back by 0 bases and J by 3 bases. Germline CDR1 reads SGHDT; CDR2 reads YYEEEE. The CDR3 has 15 residues. The CDR3, as DNA: TGTGCCAGCAGCTTGGCTGCGGGGGGAAAAGAGACCCAGTACTTC. It encodes CASSLAAGGKETQYF.

The genes are TRBV27 and TRBJ1-4; D may be TRBD1 (5 bases). The V and J ends lost 6 bases and 9 bases respectively, with 17 bases between them. The CDR3 is 14 amino acids. Per the germline V gene, CDR1 is MNHEY and CDR2 is SMNVEV (reference sequence). The CDR3 is CASRWSGGNQKLFF. The DNA for the CDR3 is TGTGCCAGCAGGTGGAGTGGGGGGAATCAAAAACTGTTTTTT. Variable domain in full (rest from reference TRBV27 and TRBJ1-4): EAQVTQNPRYLITVTGKKLTVTCSQNMNHEYMSWYRQDPGLGLRQIYYSMNVEVTDKGDVPEGYKVSRKEKRNFPLILESPSPNQTSLYFCASRWSGGNQKLFFGSGTQLSVL.

The V and J genes are TRBV2 and TRBJ1-1; weak D call: TRBD1 (5 bases). This CDR3 contains 14 residues. The V end was cut by 5 bases, the J end by 5 bases, with 15 bases between. From germline, CDR1 is SNHLY and CDR2 FYNNEI. CDR3 in DNA: TGTGCCAGCAGTTTAAGGGGCAGGGTAACTGAAGCTTTCTTT. Its protein product is CASSLRGRVTEAFF.

V and J are TRBV20-1 and TRBJ2-5; D uncertain. Germline V gene data show CDR1 as DFQATT and CDR2 as SNEGSKA (reference sequence). CDR3 length: 11 residues. V was cut by 7 bases and J by 5 bases, with 11 bases left in between. In nucleotides, the CDR3 is TGCAGTGTTCCCCCCGGGGAGACCCAGTACTTC. This translates into CSVPPGETQYF.

The chain joins TRBV27 to TRBJ2-3; D might be TRBD2 (5 bases). This CDR3 region has 17 residues. Germline lookup yields CDR1 MNHEY and CDR2 SMNVEV (reference sequence). Between the trimmed V and J ends, which lost 0 bases and 6 bases, there was a span of 19 bases. CDR3 bases: TGTGCCAGCAGTTTATCACGTGTGGGAGTTAACGCTGATACGCAGTATTTT. It is translated as CASSLSRVGVNADTQYF.

The rearrangement joins TRBV3-1 (or the pseudogene TRBV3-2) to TRBJ1-2, with 7 nucleotides matching TRBD1. The junction had 8 bases not matched to a gene; V was cut back by 5 bases and J by 8 bases. CDR3 size: 13 residues. The germline gives CDR1 LGHDT, CDR2 YNNKEL (reference sequence). DNA of the CDR3: TGTGCCAGCAGCAGAGACAGGGTAGGCGGCTACACCTTC. This sequence encodes CASSRDRVGGYTF.

The chain carries TRBV5-1 and TRBJ1-2; no reliable D call. The CDR3 has 14 residues. V was trimmed by 0 bases and J by 1 base, leaving 7 bases between them. CDR1 and CDR2 from the germline V gene are SGHRS and YFSETQ. The CDR3 DNA sequence: TGCGCCAGCAGCTTGGATCGCGATAACTATGGCTACACCTTC. Protein product: CASSLDRDNYGYTF.

The chain couples TRBV5-1 to TRBJ1-1; D call uncertain. CDR1 and CDR2 from the germline V gene are SGHRS and YFSETQ. The ends were cut back, 6 bases at V and 0 bases at J, with 15 bases in the middle. This CDR3 comprises 15 residues. The CDR3 coding sequence is TGCGCCAGCACCAAGGGAGGGATCATGAACACTGAAGCTTTCTTT. It specifies CASTKGGIMNTEAFF.

In its sample, this clone was seen once. This chain links TRBV30 with TRBJ2-7, with 8 bases matching TRBD1. Trimming removed 4 bases from V and 5 bases from J; junction bases left unmatched: 7. This CDR3 spans 13 amino acids. Germline V gene lookup returns CDR1 GTSNPN and CDR2 SVGIG (reference sequence). CDR3 sequence: CAWNGQGDHEQYF. In nucleotides, the CDR3 is TGTGCCTGGAACGGACAGGGAGACCACGAGCAGTACTTC.

This clone was seen once. The chain joins TRBV7-3 to TRBJ2-5, with TRBD2 matching over 9 bases. This CDR3 region has 16 residues. Per the germline V gene, CDR1 is SGHTA and CDR2 is FQGTGA. Trimming at V came to 5 bases and at J to 5 bases, leaving 12 bases not matched to a gene. The CDR3 region has the DNA TGTGCCAGCAGCCCCTTCGGGACTAGCTCGTTGGAGACCCAGTACTTC. It codes for CASSPFGTSSLETQYF. Full variable domain (missing parts from reference TRBV7-3 and TRBJ2-5): GAGVSQTPSNKVTEKGKYVELRCDPISGHTALYWYRQSLGQGPEFLIYFQGTGAADDSGLPNDRFFAVRPEGSVSTLKIQRTERGDSAVYLCASSPFGTSSLETQYFGPGTRLLVL.

The J gene is TRBJ1-1, the V gene TRBV29-1, with 8 bases lining up with TRBD1. Trimming at V came to 4 bases and at J to 5 bases, leaving 9 bases not matched to a gene. Germline assignment: CDR1 SQVTM and CDR2 ANQGSEA. This CDR3 spans 14 amino acids. The CDR3 bases are TGCAGCGTTGCGGCAGGGGGCGCAGGAACTGAAGCTTTCTTT. It yields the protein CSVAAGGAGTEAFF.

The chain has TRBV18 and TRBJ2-1, with TRBD2 identical over 8 bases. The CDR3 contains 15 residues. Per germline, CDR1 KGHSH and CDR2 LQKENI. V trimming: 3 bases; J trimming: 4 bases; junction bases outside the gene matches: 5. The DNA for the CDR3 is TGTGCCAGCTCACCCGCCCGGGGGGGATACAATGAGCAGTTCTTC. This translates into CASSPARGGYNEQFF.

CDR3 in DNA: TGCGCCAGCAGCCAAGGACTAGTTAGTCGCCTACGCGAGCAGTACTTC. As protein: CASSQGLVSRLREQYF. The chain carries TRBV4-1 and TRBJ2-7; D is perhaps TRBD2 (6 bases). Trimming took 1 base from V and 6 from J, leaving 19 bases between them. The CDR3 has 16 amino acids. The germline CDR1 and CDR2 sequences are MGHRA and YSYEKL.

The gene calls are TRBV15 and TRBJ1-6, with a weak D call TRBD1 (5 bases). This CDR3 spans 14 amino acids. Per germline, CDR1 LNHNV and CDR2 YYDKDF (reference sequence). The germline V and J ends were trimmed by 5 bases and 9 bases, with 14 bases remaining between them. The CDR3 region has the DNA TGTGCCACCAGCCAGGGATTCGTCGGTTCACCCCTCCACTTT. Translating gives CATSQGFVGSPLHF.

The V and J genes are TRBV5-6 and TRBJ1-4; D perhaps matches TRBD1 (5 bases). CDR1 SGHDT and CDR2 YYEEEE come from the germline V gene. The CDR3 has 16 amino acids. V was trimmed by 6 bases and J by 8 bases, leaving 23 bases between them. CDR3 sequence: CASIDGGAGVNEKLFF. CDR3 DNA: TGTGCCAGCATCGACGGCGGGGCCGGGGTTAACGAAAAACTGTTTTTT.